This T cell receptor (beta chain) was sequenced during a study of a mutant IDH1 vaccine in newly diagnosed glioma. For the study at large: Eight vaccine doses were administered to patients at weeks 1, 3, 5, 7, 11, 15, 19 and 23. Patients' prior therapy spanned radiotherapy, temozolomide, or both; most underwent both.

The method was immunoSEQ multiplex PCR; TCRdb's version includes in-frame clones alone and lacks a portion of them. This table holds 70,000 to 100,000 clones, roughly 90% found once. Notes on the study in general: Whatever changes occurred in top peripheral T cell clonotypes seemed unrelated to pseudoprogression.

About this clone itself: Its antigen is not known.

The V segment lost 3 bases and the J segment 7 bases; nucleotides outside the gene matches: 17. CDR1 and CDR2 from the germline V gene are MDHEN and SYDVKM. This CDR3 region has 19 residues. Time point specified: week 5, during vaccination. Vaccination comprised doses that each held 300 ug of mutant IDH1 20-mer peptide, plus topical imiquimod. The source was PBMCs, collected from a glioma patient whose treatment included an IDH1 peptide vaccine. The sequence was collected from a woman aged 50 to 65 with glioma. The gene calls are TRBV28 and TRBJ2-5; the match to TRBD2 covers 13 bases. The CDR3 DNA reads as TGTGCCAGCAGTTTTTTGTGGACTAGCGGGAGACGGAGTACGCGGACCCAGTACTTC. Translating gives CASSFLWTSGRRSTRTQYF.